The 23 T cell receptor beta chains in this list originate from one sample, sequenced in a study of shared clonotypes between healthy human individuals. CD8 cells regarded as naive lacked CD45RO, were positively chosen for CCR7, and omitted terminally differentiated effector memory CD45RA+ cells. Produced via immunoSEQ multiplex PCR; TCRdb's table is partial and in-frame only. This table holds roughly 1,800,000 clones, about 95% found once. Sequences were obtained from naive CD8+ T cells sorted from blood. These receptors were taken from a man younger than 35 in good health.

The V and J genes are TRBV13 and TRBJ2-7, with 9 bases matching TRBD1. This CDR3 spans 15 amino acids. V gave up 4 bases and J gave up 2 bases; unmatched junction bases: 6. CDR1 is PRHDT, CDR2 FYEKMQ, per germline (reference sequence). CDR3 residues: CASSSDRGDPYEQYF. The CDR3 DNA sequence: TGTGCCAGCAGCTCGGACAGGGGCGACCCCTACGAGCAGTACTTC.

Note on this clone: Because the CDR3's place on the DNA is in doubt, the DNA is left out and the CDR3 is given as listed by TCRdb. The V call is TRBV21-1, the J call TRBJ1-1; TRBD1, the table's D call, was not compared with the DNA. TRBV21-1 is marked as a pseudogene. The CDR3 totals 18 residues, both ends included. This chain's CDR3 is CASSKALFGKGANTEAFF.

V gene TRBV5-3 combines with J gene TRBJ2-7; possible D gene TRBD2, 5 bases. TRBV5-3 is flagged as an ORF with uncertain function. This CDR3 has 12 residues. Trimming took off 10 bases at V and 3 bases at J, with 14 bases between the two ends. The CDR3 DNA reads as TGTGCCGGAGCGGCCGGGGACTACGAGCAGTACTTC. Amino acids: CAGAAGDYEQYF.

This sequence joins TRBV28 and TRBJ2-2; no clear D. CDR3 length: 12 residues. Germline CDR1 reads MDHEN; CDR2 reads SYDVKM. Trimming removed 2 bases from V and 4 bases from J, with 2 bases in between. The CDR3 protein is CASSLLTGELFF. The CDR3 DNA follows: TGTGCCAGCAGTTTACTCACCGGGGAGCTGTTTTTT.

The V call is TRBV7-8, the J call TRBJ2-7; 9 bases match TRBD1. Unmatched junction bases numbered 7, after V lost 2 bases and J lost 2 bases. The germline gives CDR1 SGHVS, CDR2 FQNEAQ. CDR3 length equals 16 residues. DNA of the CDR3: TGTGCCAGCAGCTTACCCCGGGACAGGGTAGCCTACGAGCAGTACTTC. Its protein is CASSLPRDRVAYEQYF.

This clone was detected once. CDR3: CASSEWTSGKETQYF. The CDR3 DNA follows: TGTGCCAGCAGTGAATGGACTAGCGGAAAAGAGACCCAGTACTTC. V gene TRBV25-1 combines with J gene TRBJ2-5, with 10 bases aligning to TRBD2. Germline V lookup: CDR1 MGHDK, CDR2 SYGVNS. With 1 base clipped from V and 3 bases from J, the junction kept 2 bases outside the gene matches. CDR3 size: 15 residues. Filled out from reference TRBV25-1 and TRBJ2-5, the complete variable domain reads EADIYQTPRYLVIGTGKKITLECSQTMGHDKMYWYQQDPGMELHLIHYSYGVNSTEKGDLSSESTVSRIRTEHFPLTLESARPSHTSQYLCASSEWTSGKETQYFGPGTRLLVL.

The chain couples TRBV6-1 to TRBJ2-7; D is ambiguous. Per germline, CDR1 MNHNS and CDR2 SASEGT. The CDR3 sequence is 12 residues long. V lost 1 base and J lost 3, with 4 bases in between. The CDR3 coding sequence is TGTGCCAGCAGTGAAGACCACTACGAGCAGTACTTC. Amino acids: CASSEDHYEQYF.

The genes are TRBV27 and TRBJ2-6, with 10 bases fitting TRBD1. The CDR3 is made up of 16 amino acids. The trim removed 4 bases at V and 7 bases at J, leaving 7 bases unmatched. Germline lookup yields CDR1 MNHEY and CDR2 SMNVEV (reference sequence). This CDR3 is CASSSRGQGEANVLTF. The CDR3 DNA reads as TGTGCCAGCAGTTCCCGAGGACAGGGGGAAGCCAACGTCCTGACTTTC.

The CDR3, as DNA: TGCGCCAGCAGTGACGGGGCCCCTTGGAATTCACCCCTCCACTTT. It specifies CASSDGAPWNSPLHF. The chain carries TRBV10-1 and TRBJ1-6; D perhaps matches TRBD1 (5 bases). V was trimmed by 3 bases and J by 7 bases, leaving 13 bases between them. Germline assignment: CDR1 WNHNN and CDR2 SYGVQD (reference sequence). This CDR3 is built from 15 residues.

The chain employs TRBV7-8 and TRBJ1-5; D may be TRBD1 (5 bases). CDR3 length: 14 amino acids. The V end lost 5 bases, the J end lost 5 bases, and 13 bases lay between the germline ends. The germline V gene has CDR1 SGHVS and CDR2 FQNEAQ. Here the CDR3 DNA reads TGTGCCAGCAGCCCCTTGGAAGGGGATCAGCCCCAGCATTTT. Encoded protein: CASSPLEGDQPQHF.

The chain joins TRBV5-6 to TRBJ2-7; 7 bases agree with TRBD1. Germline loops: CDR1 SGHDT, CDR2 YYEEEE. Trimming cost V 3 bases and J 3 bases; bases outside gene matches: 3. This CDR3 has 13 residues. The CDR3 loop reads CASSSSGGYEQYF. DNA for the CDR3: TGTGCCAGCAGCTCCTCAGGGGGCTACGAGCAGTACTTC.

This chain links TRBV6-1 with TRBJ2-1, with D maybe TRBD1 (5 bases). Germline-derived CDR1 and CDR2 are MNHNS and SASEGT. V lost 0 bases and J 5 bases, leaving 17 bases between the germline ends. The CDR3 consists of 17 residues. The CDR3: CASSEAPSTVSNNEQFF. CDR3 coding DNA: TGTGCCAGCAGTGAAGCACCCTCGACAGTGTCGAACAATGAGCAGTTCTTC.

This clone was seen once. Here the CDR3 reads CASSLRLAGDYEQYF. The CDR3 nucleotides are TGTGCCAGCAGTTTAAGACTAGCGGGGGACTACGAGCAGTACTTC. The chain recombines TRBV28 with TRBJ2-7; 12 bases agree with TRBD2. The CDR3 length is 15 residues. The germline CDR1 and CDR2 sequences are MDHEN and SYDVKM. The trim removed 2 bases at V and 3 bases at J, leaving 2 bases unmatched.

This sequence joins TRBV2 and TRBJ2-3, with D unclear. This CDR3 has 15 amino acids. The germline V gene has CDR1 SNHLY and CDR2 FYNNEI. V was clipped by 3 bases and J by 5 bases, with 15 bases between them. The CDR3 is CASSDTLGFGDTQYF. DNA for the CDR3: TGTGCCAGCAGTGATACCCTAGGTTTTGGAGATACGCAGTATTTT.

The rearrangement uses TRBV18 and TRBJ1-4; the D gene is possibly TRBD1 (6 bases). The V end was cut by 6 bases, the J end by 3 bases, with 32 bases between. The CDR3 has 21 amino acids. Germline CDR1 KGHSH, CDR2 LQKENI. CDR3 in DNA: TGTGCCAGCTCCCGTTCGGTCCAACGGGACAAATCGATACTGGCTAATGAAAAACTGTTTTTT. Protein: CASSRSVQRDKSILANEKLFF. The full variable domain, rest sourced from reference TRBV18 and TRBJ1-4, is NAGVMQNPRHLVRRRGQEARLRCSPMKGHSHVYWYRQLPEEGLKFMVYLQKENIIDESGMPKERFSAEFPKEGPSILRIQQVVRGDSAAYFCASSRSVQRDKSILANEKLFFGSGTQLSVL.

The chain couples TRBV27 to TRBJ2-1; 13 bases line up with TRBD2. Trimming took 4 bases from V and 9 from J; bases not matched to a gene: 9. From germline, CDR1 is MNHEY and CDR2 SMNVEV (reference sequence). This CDR3 comprises 16 residues. The CDR3 DNA sequence: TGTGCCAGCAGTTCGTGGACTAGCGGGAGTTTCACTGAGCAGTTCTTC. Encoded protein: CASSSWTSGSFTEQFF.

The chain combines TRBV9 with TRBJ2-3; D gene uncertain. CDR3 length: 16 amino acids. Germline V gives CDR1 SGDLS, CDR2 YYNGEE. V shed 5 bases and J shed 4 bases, with 20 bases lying between them. Here the CDR3 reads CASSDGHGPLADTQYF. CDR3 bases: TGTGCCAGCAGTGACGGCCACGGGCCCCTAGCAGATACGCAGTATTTT.

This chain links TRBV13 with TRBJ2-1; 9 bases agree with TRBD2. From germline, CDR1 is PRHDT and CDR2 FYEKMQ (reference sequence). V was pared by 5 bases and J by 6 bases, with 8 bases of the junction left unmatched. The CDR3 totals 15 residues. CDR3 residues: CASSPTSGLGNEQFF. The CDR3 DNA follows: TGTGCCAGCAGCCCTACTAGCGGGTTGGGCAATGAGCAGTTCTTC.

The CDR3 protein is CASSGNRGPLGYGYTF. CDR3 coding DNA: TGTGCCAGCAGCGGAAACCGGGGACCTCTGGGCTATGGCTACACCTTC. This chain uses TRBV25-1 with TRBJ1-2; tentative D call: TRBD1 (5 bases). In germline, CDR1 is MGHDK, CDR2 SYGVNS. This CDR3 has 16 residues. V shed 6 bases and J shed 4 bases, with 21 bases lying between them.

This clone was found once. The V call is TRBV13, the J call TRBJ2-1, with D possibly matching TRBD2 (6 bases). The CDR3 covers 15 residues. Germline lookup yields CDR1 PRHDT and CDR2 FYEKMQ (reference sequence). The ends were cut back, 5 bases at V and 4 bases at J, with 15 bases in the middle. The CDR3 protein is CASSPDGGAYNEQFF. CDR3 nucleotide sequence: TGTGCCAGCAGCCCCGACGGCGGGGCGTACAATGAGCAGTTCTTC.

This clone was seen only a few times. This chain uses TRBV2 with TRBJ2-7; D ambiguous. Germline CDR1 and CDR2: SNHLY and FYNNEI. Trimming took 6 bases from V and 2 from J, leaving 8 bases between them. The CDR3 runs to 12 residues. This CDR3 reads CASRDETYEQYF. CDR3 DNA: TGTGCCAGCAGGGATGAAACCTACGAGCAGTACTTC.

DNA for the CDR3: TGTGCCAGCAGCTTGGCGGGCCCTTATAGCAATCAGCCCCAGCATTTT. Residues: CASSLAGPYSNQPQHF. The chain carries TRBV5-6 and TRBJ1-5; D uncertain. Trimming took off 0 bases at V and 0 bases at J, with 10 bases between the two ends. The CDR3 loop spans 16 amino acids. Germline V CDR1 and CDR2: SGHDT, YYEEEE.

Points on this clone: This specimen includes other DNA sequences encoding the same CDR3. V is TRBV19 and J is TRBJ1-6, with a weak D call TRBD1 (5 bases). V was trimmed by 2 bases and J by 7 bases, leaving 6 bases between them. There are 13 residues in the CDR3. Germline loops: CDR1 LNHDA, CDR2 SQIVND (reference sequence). The CDR3 here is CASSIQGNSPLHF. The DNA for the CDR3 is TGTGCCAGTAGTATACAGGGAAATTCACCCCTCCACTTT.